Following are 10 T cell receptor beta chains from one sample sequenced in a study of CD8+ T cells in alopecia areata. Reverse transcribed after extraction, RNA yielded cDNA as the sequencing template. TCRdb's table, derived via immunoSEQ multiplex PCR, lists solely in-frame clones and lacks some. This sample has 150,000 to 200,000 clones, with around three fifths found just once. This material consisted of CD4+ T cells sorted from blood, taken at week 0. The receptors here all came from a human donor with alopecia areata.

The CDR3 DNA reads TGTGCCAGCAGCCAGCTGACAGGTCTGAACACTGAAGCTTTCTTT. It translates to CASSQLTGLNTEAFF. The chain couples TRBV14 to TRBJ1-1; D perhaps matches TRBD1 (6 bases). The V gene's germline CDR1 is SGHDN and CDR2 FVKESK. This CDR3 region has 15 residues. V lost 3 bases and J lost 0, with 11 bases in between. Drawing the rest from reference TRBV14 and TRBJ1-1, the complete variable domain is EAGVTQFPSHSVIEKGQTVTLRCDPISGHDNLYWYRRVMGKEIKFLLHFVKESKQDESGMPNNRFLAERTGGTYSTLKVQPAELEDSGVYFCASSQLTGLNTEAFFGQGTRLTVV.

This clone has only one observation. The chain combines TRBV5-1 with TRBJ2-1, with 10 nucleotides matching TRBD1. Germline assignment: CDR1 SGHRS and CDR2 YFSETQ. The CDR3 has 16 residues. Germline trimming cut 0 bases from V and 4 bases from J; bases unmatched to any gene: 4. The CDR3 nucleotides are TGCGCCAGCAGCTTGGGGCCGGGACAGGGGTACAATGAGCAGTTCTTC. Amino acid sequence: CASSLGPGQGYNEQFF.

V is TRBV30 and J is TRBJ2-2, with 7 bases matching TRBD1. The CDR3 length is 15 residues. V was pared by 0 bases and J by 7 bases, with 8 bases of the junction left unmatched. Germline values: CDR1 GTSNPN, CDR2 SVGIG (reference sequence). CDR3 region: CAWSVRGGHGGELFF. As DNA, the CDR3 is TGTGCCTGGAGTGTCAGAGGGGGCCATGGCGGGGAGCTGTTTTTT.

The chain employs TRBV4-1 and TRBJ2-7, with D possibly TRBD2 on 6 matching bases. Looked up from germline, CDR1 is MGHRA and CDR2 is YSYEKL. The V and J ends lost 0 bases and 3 bases respectively, with 15 bases between them. CDR3 size: 16 residues. The CDR3 DNA reads as TGCGCCAGCAGCCAAGAGGCGGGCAGGAGGGGCTACGAGCAGTACTTC. This sequence encodes CASSQEAGRRGYEQYF.

The chain combines TRBV5-6 with TRBJ2-1; 9 bases line up with TRBD2. V shed 1 base and J 9 bases; nucleotides not matched to a gene: 8. Germline CDR1 SGHDT, CDR2 YYEEEE. The CDR3 spans 15 residues. This chain's CDR3 is CASSLFSSGVPEQFF. The CDR3 nucleotides read TGTGCCAGCAGCTTGTTTTCTAGCGGGGTTCCTGAGCAGTTCTTC. Together with reference TRBV5-6 and TRBJ2-1, the CDR3 gives the full variable domain: DAGVTQSPTHLIKTRGQQVTLRCSPKSGHDTVSWYQQALGQGPQFIFQYYEEEERQRGNFPDRFSGHQFPNYSSELNVNALLLGDSALYLCASSLFSSGVPEQFFGPGTRLTVL.

There are a few counts of this clone. V and J are TRBV6-5 and TRBJ2-1; 9 nucleotides line up with TRBD2. The CDR3 loop spans 15 amino acids. V was pared by 7 bases and J by 9 bases, with 13 bases of the junction left unmatched. Germline assignment: CDR1 MNHEY and CDR2 SVGAGI. CDR3 loop: CASTIPGLAGSEQFF. The CDR3 nucleotides are TGTGCCAGCACCATACCGGGGCTAGCGGGGTCTGAGCAGTTCTTC.

There are a few counts of this clone. This chain connects TRBV2 to TRBJ1-1, with D possibly matching TRBD1 (5 bases). Germline CDR1 reads SNHLY; CDR2 reads FYNNEI. This CDR3 has 13 residues. The V end lost 7 bases, the J end lost 3 bases, and 12 bases lay between the germline ends. The chain's CDR3 is CASKQGRDTEAFF. The CDR3 DNA is TGTGCCAGCAAGCAGGGCAGGGACACTGAAGCTTTCTTT.

The chain carries TRBV5-1 and TRBJ2-6; TRBD1 matches 10 bases. Germline values: CDR1 SGHRS, CDR2 YFSETQ. V lost 2 bases and J lost 4; bases outside the gene matches: 9. The CDR3 loop spans 18 amino acids. CDR3: CASSFWRQGAQGANVLTF. Here the CDR3 DNA reads TGCGCCAGCAGCTTCTGGAGACAGGGGGCGCAGGGGGCCAACGTCCTGACTTTC.

This chain uses TRBV29-1 with TRBJ1-1; 9 bases are a match to TRBD1. CDR3 length equals 13 residues. After removal of 5 bases from V and 4 bases from J, the junction contained 5 bases not matched to a gene. Germline lookup yields CDR1 SQVTM and CDR2 ANQGSEA. The DNA for the CDR3 is TGCAGCGTTCACAGGGGGCGCGCCACTGAAGCTTTCTTT. Its translation is CSVHRGRATEAFF.

The chain joins TRBV7-9 to TRBJ1-1; no clear D gene. Germline lookup yields CDR1 SEHNR and CDR2 FQNEAQ (reference sequence). The length of the CDR3 is 13 residues. Between the trimmed V and J ends, which lost 5 bases and 1 base, there was a span of 8 bases. This chain's CDR3 is CASSPQKNTEAFF. CDR3 in DNA: TGTGCCAGCAGCCCCCAGAAGAACACTGAAGCTTTCTTT.